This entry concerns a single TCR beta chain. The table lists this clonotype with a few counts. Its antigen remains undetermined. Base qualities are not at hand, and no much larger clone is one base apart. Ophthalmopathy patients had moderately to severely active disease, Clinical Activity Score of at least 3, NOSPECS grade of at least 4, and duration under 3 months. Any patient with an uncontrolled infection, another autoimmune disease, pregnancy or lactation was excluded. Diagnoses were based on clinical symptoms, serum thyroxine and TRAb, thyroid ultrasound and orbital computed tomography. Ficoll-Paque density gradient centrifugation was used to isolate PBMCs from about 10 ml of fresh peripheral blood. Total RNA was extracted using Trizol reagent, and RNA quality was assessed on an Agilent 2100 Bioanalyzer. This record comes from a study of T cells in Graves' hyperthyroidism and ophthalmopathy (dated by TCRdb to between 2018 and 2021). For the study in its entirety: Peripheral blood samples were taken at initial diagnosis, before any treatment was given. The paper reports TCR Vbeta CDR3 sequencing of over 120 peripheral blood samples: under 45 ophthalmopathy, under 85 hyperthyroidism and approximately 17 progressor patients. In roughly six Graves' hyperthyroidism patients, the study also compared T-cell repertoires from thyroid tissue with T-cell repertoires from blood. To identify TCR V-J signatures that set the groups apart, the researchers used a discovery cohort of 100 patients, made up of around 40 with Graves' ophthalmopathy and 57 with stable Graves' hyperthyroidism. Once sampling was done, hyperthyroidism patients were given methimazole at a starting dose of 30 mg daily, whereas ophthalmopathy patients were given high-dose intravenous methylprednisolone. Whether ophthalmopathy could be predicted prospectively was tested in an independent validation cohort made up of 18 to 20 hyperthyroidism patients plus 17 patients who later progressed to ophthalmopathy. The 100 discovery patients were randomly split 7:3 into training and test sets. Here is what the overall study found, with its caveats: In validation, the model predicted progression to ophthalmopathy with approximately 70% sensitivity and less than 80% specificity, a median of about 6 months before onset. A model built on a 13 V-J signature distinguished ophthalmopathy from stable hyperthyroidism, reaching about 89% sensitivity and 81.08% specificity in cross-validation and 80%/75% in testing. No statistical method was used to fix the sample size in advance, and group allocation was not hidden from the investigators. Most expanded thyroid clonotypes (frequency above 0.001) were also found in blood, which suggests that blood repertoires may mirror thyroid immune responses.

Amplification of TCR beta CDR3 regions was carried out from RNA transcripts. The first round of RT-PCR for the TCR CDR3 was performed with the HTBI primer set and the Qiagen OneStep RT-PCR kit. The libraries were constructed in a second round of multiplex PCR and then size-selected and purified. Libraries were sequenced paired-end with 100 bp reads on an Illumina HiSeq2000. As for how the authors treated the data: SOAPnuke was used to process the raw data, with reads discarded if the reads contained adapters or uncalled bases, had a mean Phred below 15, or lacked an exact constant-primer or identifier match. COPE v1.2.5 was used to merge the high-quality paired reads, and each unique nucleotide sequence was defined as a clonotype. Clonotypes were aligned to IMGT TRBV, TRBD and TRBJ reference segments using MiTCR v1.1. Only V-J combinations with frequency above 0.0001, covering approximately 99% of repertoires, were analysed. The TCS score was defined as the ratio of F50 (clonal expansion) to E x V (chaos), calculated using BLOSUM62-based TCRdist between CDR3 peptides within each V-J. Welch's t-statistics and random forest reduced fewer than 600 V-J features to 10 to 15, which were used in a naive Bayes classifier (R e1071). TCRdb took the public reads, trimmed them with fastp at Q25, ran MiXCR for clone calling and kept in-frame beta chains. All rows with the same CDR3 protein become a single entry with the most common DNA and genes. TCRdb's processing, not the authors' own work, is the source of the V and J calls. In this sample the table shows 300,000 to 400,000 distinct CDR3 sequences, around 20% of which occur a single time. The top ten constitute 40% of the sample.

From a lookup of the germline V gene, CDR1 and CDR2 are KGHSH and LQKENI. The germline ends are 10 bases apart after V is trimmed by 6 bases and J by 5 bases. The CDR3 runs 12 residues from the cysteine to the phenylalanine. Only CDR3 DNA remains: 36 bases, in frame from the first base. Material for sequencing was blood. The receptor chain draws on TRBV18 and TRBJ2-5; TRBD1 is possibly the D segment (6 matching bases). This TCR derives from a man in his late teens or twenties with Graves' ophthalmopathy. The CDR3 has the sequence CASSNRVETQYF. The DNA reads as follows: TGTGCCAGCTCGAACAGGGTGGAGACCCAGTACTTC.